The 5 T cell receptor beta chains below come from one sample, sequenced in a study of cytomegalovirus exposure and HLA in healthy donors. Sequencing used immunoSEQ multiplex PCR; TCRdb keeps in-frame clones, though not all of them. The repertoire consists of some 100,000 clones, with about 82% occurring once and the leading ten covering 4.5% to 6%. The specimen sequenced was PBMCs. These receptors all come from a man aged 18 to 29 in good health and CMV-seronegative.

The chain is built from TRBV6-1 and TRBJ1-6; no definite D call. Germline CDR1 and CDR2: MNHNS and SASEGT. Trimming shortened V by 5 bases and J by 0 bases, and 8 bases separated the two germline ends. CDR3 length: 15 residues. The CDR3 DNA sequence: TGTGCCAGCAGTCCGAGCAACTCCTATAATTCACCCCTCCACTTT. Its translation: CASSPSNSYNSPLHF.

The V call is TRBV30, the J call TRBJ1-4, with D uncertain. The CDR3 runs to 14 residues. Germline values: CDR1 GTSNPN, CDR2 SVGIG (reference sequence). The V and J ends lost 5 bases and 6 bases respectively, with 16 bases between them. DNA for the CDR3: TGTGCCTGGGCCCACGATAACGGGGATGAAAAACTGTTTTTT. This encodes CAWAHDNGDEKLFF.

The CDR3 here is CASSQVHISNQPQHF. The CDR3, as DNA: TGCGCCAGCAGCCAAGTTCACATTAGCAATCAGCCCCAGCATTTT. This chain joins TRBV4-1 and TRBJ1-5, with D unresolved. The germline V gene has CDR1 MGHRA and CDR2 YSYEKL. Trimming took 1 base from V and 0 from J, leaving 7 bases between them. The CDR3 loop spans 15 amino acids.

This rearrangement joins TRBV7-2 to TRBJ2-3; tentatively, D is TRBD2 (5 bases). Trimming cost V 5 bases and J 6 bases, with 6 bases left between them. This CDR3 is built from 11 residues. Germline V lookup: CDR1 SGHTA, CDR2 FQGNSA. DNA of the CDR3: TGTGCCAGCAGCGGGGAGGATACGCAGTATTTT. Amino acid sequence: CASSGEDTQYF.

This chain joins TRBV30 and TRBJ1-1; D perhaps matches TRBD1 (6 bases). Trimming shortened V by 8 bases and J by 4 bases, and 14 bases separated the two germline ends. Germline CDR1 reads GTSNPN; CDR2 reads SVGIG (reference sequence). CDR3 length: 12 amino acids. CDR3 DNA sequence: TGTGCCCTGGACAGCCGCGGCACTGAAGCTTTCTTT. Protein product: CALDSRGTEAFF.